A selection of T cell receptor beta chains follows, all from one sample in a study of neurological immune-mediated disorders. TCRdb used MiXCR to reprocess the 5' RACE reads, holding one entry per CDR3 protein. The table lists tens of thousands of distinct CDR3 sequences, 5% to 6% of them singletons. The sample taken for sequencing was PBMCs. The receptors were sampled from a woman aged 60-75 years with multiple sclerosis. Each CDR3 is given with its conserved first and last residue. A D gene is named only where the DNA matches it firmly.

V,D,J,CDR3
TRBV29-1,TRBD1,TRBJ2-1,CSVEDVRGRNEQFF
TRBV3-1,-,TRBJ1-5,CASSQGSGVRQPQHF
TRBV4-2,TRBD2,TRBJ2-1,CASSQAAGGMNEQFF
TRBV7-2,TRBD1,TRBJ2-7,CASSTRTGGSYEQYF
TRBV19,TRBD1,TRBJ1-2,CASSGGQGYYGYTF
TRBV5-1,-,TRBJ1-4,CASRPGSGEGRGEKLFF
TRBV3-1,-,TRBJ1-6,CASSQGGQKNSPLHF
TRBV20-1,TRBD2,TRBJ2-1,CSARPLAGAYNEQFF
TRBV7-2,-,TRBJ1-5,CASSLISSNQPQHF
TRBV12-3/TRBV12-4,TRBD2,TRBJ2-3,CASSRTAGGQVDTQYF
TRBV20-1,TRBD2,TRBJ2-1,CSAGRGNEQFF
TRBV5-1,TRBD1,TRBJ2-7,CASSLDRGFNEQYF
TRBV18,TRBD1,TRBJ1-4,CASSPNRQGATNEKLFF
TRBV5-1,TRBD2,TRBJ2-7,CASGLPSGGGSYEQYF
TRBV29-1,-,TRBJ2-3,CSVLSAGNTQYF
TRBV14,-,TRBJ2-5,CASSQGLGKAETQYF
TRBV5-1,-,TRBJ2-3,CASSLIGGLTTDTQYF
TRBV24-1,TRBD1,TRBJ1-1,CATSDPPDRGNTEAFF
TRBV7-8,TRBD1,TRBJ1-1,CASSSGGQGGEAFF
TRBV6-5,-,TRBJ2-7,CASRTLRGEQYF
TRBV30,-,TRBJ2-3,CAWSTTADTQYF
TRBV12-3/TRBV12-4,-,TRBJ1-2,CASSPGGGQNYGYTF
TRBV5-1,-,TRBJ2-7,CASSLDDTYSYEQYF
TRBV5-1,-,TRBJ2-1,CASSRGNSYNEQFF
TRBV5-1,TRBD1,TRBJ1-5,CASSLDGTVGQPQHF
TRBV20-1,TRBD2,TRBJ2-5,CSARGLAGEETQYF
TRBV6-5,-,TRBJ1-5,CASSYGQGGGQPQHF
TRBV7-9,-,TRBJ1-6,CAIEDPWENSPLHF
TRBV7-9,TRBD1,TRBJ1-3,CASSWLGTGSGNTIYF
TRBV7-2,-,TRBJ1-1,CASNKGLINTEAFF
TRBV3-1,TRBD1,TRBJ2-5,CASSQTGGRETQYF